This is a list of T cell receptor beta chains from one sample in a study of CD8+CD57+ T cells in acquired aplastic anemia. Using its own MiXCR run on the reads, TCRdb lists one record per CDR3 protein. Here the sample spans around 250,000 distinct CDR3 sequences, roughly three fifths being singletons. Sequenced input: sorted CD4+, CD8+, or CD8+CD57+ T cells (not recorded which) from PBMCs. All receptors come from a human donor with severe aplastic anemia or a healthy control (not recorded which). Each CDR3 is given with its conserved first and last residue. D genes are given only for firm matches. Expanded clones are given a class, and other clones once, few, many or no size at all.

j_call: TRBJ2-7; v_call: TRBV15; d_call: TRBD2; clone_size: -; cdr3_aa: CATSSGRGRALREQYF; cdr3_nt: TGTGCCACCAGCAGTGGGCGGGGGAGGGCCCTCCGCGAGCAGTACTTC
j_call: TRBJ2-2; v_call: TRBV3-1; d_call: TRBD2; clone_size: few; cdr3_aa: CASSQAALAGVTGELFF; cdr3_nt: TGTGCCAGCAGCCAAGCGGCACTAGCGGGGGTCACCGGGGAGCTGTTTTTT
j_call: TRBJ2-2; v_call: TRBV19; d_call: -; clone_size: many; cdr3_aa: CASSTTRYTGELFF; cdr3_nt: TGTGCCAGTAGTACAACTAGGTACACCGGGGAGCTGTTTTTT
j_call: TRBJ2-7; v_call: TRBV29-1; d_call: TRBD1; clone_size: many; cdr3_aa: CSVAEQGQGNEQYF; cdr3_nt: TGCAGCGTCGCCGAACAGGGACAGGGGAACGAGCAGTACTTC
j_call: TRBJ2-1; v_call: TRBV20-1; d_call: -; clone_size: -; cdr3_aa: CSASQRDKYNEQFF; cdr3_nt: TGCAGTGCTAGCCAACGGGACAAGTACAATGAGCAGTTCTTC
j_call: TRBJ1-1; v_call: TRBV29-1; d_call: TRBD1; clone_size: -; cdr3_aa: CSVYQGGTEAFF; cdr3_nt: TGCAGCGTTTACCAGGGGGGTACTGAAGCTTTCTTT
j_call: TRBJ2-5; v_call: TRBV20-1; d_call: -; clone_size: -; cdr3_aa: CSASRTMKETQYF; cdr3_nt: TGCAGTGCCTCCCGGACTATGAAAGAGACCCAGTACTTC
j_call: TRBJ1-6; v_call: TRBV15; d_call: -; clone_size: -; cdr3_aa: CAASVPGTFRTLHF; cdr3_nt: TGTGCCGCCAGCGTACCCGGGACATTCCGCACCCTCCACTTT
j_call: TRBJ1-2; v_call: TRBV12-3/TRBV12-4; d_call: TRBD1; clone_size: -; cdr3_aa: CASSLGTAGNTF; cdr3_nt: TGTGCCAGCAGCCTGGGGACAGCTGGAAACACCTTC
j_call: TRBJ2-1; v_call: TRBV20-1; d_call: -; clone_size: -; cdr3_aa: CSARDREQFF; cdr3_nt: TGCAGTGCTAGAGATAGGGAGCAGTTCTTC
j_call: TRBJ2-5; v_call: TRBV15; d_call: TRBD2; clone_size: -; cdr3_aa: CATSLAGKETQYF; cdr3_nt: TGTGCCACCTCGCTAGCGGGTAAAGAGACCCAGTACTTC
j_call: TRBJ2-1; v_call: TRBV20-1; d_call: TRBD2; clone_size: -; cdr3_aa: CSATSGGAHNEQFF; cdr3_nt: TGCAGTGCTACGTCCGGGGGGGCCCACAATGAGCAGTTCTTC
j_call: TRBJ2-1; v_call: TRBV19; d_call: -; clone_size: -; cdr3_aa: CASSKGEVSPRVEQFF; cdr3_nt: TGTGCCAGCAGCAAAGGGGAAGTCTCCCCCAGGGTTGAGCAGTTCTTC
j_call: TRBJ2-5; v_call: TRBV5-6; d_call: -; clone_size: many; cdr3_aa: CASSLVSGPQETQYF; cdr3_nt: TGTGCCAGCAGCTTGGTCTCGGGCCCTCAAGAGACCCAGTACTTC
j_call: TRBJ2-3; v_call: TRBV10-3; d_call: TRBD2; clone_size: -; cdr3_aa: CAIGGSGGAGGDTQYF; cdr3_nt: TGTGCCATCGGGGGTAGCGGGGGGGCCGGGGGAGATACGCAGTATTTT
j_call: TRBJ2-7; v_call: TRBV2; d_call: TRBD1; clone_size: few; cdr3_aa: CASTWTGGLGEQYF; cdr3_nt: TGTGCCAGCACCTGGACAGGGGGCTTGGGCGAGCAGTACTTC
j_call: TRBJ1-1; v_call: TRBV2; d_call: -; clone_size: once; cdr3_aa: CASSDRGVANAEAFF; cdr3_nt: TGTGCCAGCAGTGATCGAGGGGTGGCGAACGCTGAAGCTTTCTTT
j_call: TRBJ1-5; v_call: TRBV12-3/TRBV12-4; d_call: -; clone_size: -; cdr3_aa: CASSSSHLSNQPQHF; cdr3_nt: TGTGCCAGCAGTTCCTCCCATTTGAGCAATCAGCCCCAGCATTTT
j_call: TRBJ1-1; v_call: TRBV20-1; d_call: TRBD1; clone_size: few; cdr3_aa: CSATAGGFNTEAFF; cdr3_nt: TGCAGTGCTACCGCAGGGGGCTTTAACACTGAAGCTTTCTTT
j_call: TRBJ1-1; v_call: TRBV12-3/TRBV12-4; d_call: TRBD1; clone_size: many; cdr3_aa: CASRQTGVNTEAFF; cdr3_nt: TGTGCCAGCAGGCAGACAGGGGTAAACACTGAAGCTTTCTTT
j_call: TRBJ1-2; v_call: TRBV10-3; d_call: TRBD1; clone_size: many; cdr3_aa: CAISRQGYGYTF; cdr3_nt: TGTGCCATCAGCCGACAGGGTTATGGCTACACCTTC
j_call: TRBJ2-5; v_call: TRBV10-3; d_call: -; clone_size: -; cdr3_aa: CAISENPRQLRGETQYF; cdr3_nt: TGTGCCATCAGCGAAAACCCGCGGCAGCTCCGCGGGGAGACCCAGTACTTC
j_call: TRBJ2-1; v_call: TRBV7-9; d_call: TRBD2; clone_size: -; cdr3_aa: CASSLALAVYNEQFF; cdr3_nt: TGTGCCAGCAGCTTAGCGCTAGCGGTTTACAATGAGCAGTTCTTC
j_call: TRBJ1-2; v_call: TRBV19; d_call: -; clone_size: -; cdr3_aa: CARSTHNTGIPYGYTF; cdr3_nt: TGTGCCAGAAGTACCCACAATACAGGGATCCCCTATGGCTACACCTTC
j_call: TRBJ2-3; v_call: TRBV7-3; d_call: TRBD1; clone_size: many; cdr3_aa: CASSLRGQFTDTQYF; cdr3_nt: TGTGCCAGCAGCTTAAGGGGACAGTTCACAGATACGCAGTATTTT
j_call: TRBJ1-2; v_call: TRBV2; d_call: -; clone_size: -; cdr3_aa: CASRAYRENYGYTF; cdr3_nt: TGTGCCAGCAGGGCTTACAGGGAAAACTATGGCTACACCTTC
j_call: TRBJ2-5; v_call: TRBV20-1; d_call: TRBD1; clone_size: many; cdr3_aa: CSASPGTGDQETQYF; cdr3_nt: TGCAGTGCTAGCCCCGGGACAGGGGACCAAGAGACCCAGTACTTC
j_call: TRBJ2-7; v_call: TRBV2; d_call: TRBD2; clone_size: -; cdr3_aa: CASNSGLAGYEQYF; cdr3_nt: TGTGCCAGCAACTCGGGACTAGCGGGGTACGAGCAGTACTTC
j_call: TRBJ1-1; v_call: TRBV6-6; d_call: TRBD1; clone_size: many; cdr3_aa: CASNPDRYTEAFF; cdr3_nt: TGTGCCAGCAACCCGGACAGGTACACTGAAGCTTTCTTT
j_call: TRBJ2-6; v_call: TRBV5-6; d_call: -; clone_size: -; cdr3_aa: CASSPGSGANVLTF; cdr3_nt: TGTGCCAGCAGCCCGGGGTCTGGGGCCAACGTCCTGACTTTC
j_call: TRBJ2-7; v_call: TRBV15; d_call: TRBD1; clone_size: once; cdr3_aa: CATSRDRDRTYEQYF; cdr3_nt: TGTGCCACCAGCAGAGATCGGGACAGGACCTACGAGCAGTACTTC
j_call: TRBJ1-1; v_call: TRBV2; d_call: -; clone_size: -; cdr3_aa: CASSSFRAFF; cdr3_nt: TGTGCCAGCAGCTCCTTCCGGGCTTTCTTT
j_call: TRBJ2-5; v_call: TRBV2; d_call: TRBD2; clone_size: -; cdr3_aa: CASSLGWRRGLIQETQYF; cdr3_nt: TGTGCCAGCAGTTTGGGTTGGAGGCGGGGACTAATTCAAGAGACCCAGTACTTC
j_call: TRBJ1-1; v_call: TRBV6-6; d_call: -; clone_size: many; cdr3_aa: CASSSGRTEAFF; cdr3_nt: TGTGCCAGCAGCTCAGGGCGAACTGAAGCTTTCTTT
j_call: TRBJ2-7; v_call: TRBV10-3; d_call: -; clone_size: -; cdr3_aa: CAISSPDSYEQYF; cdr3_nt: TGTGCCATCTCCTCTCCTGATTCCTACGAGCAGTACTTC
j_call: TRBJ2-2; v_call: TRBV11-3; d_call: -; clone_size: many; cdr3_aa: CASSRDRTGELFF; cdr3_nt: TGTGCCAGCAGCCGAGACAGGACCGGGGAGCTGTTTTTT
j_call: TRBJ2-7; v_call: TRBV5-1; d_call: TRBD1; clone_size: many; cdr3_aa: CASSNFMGQGADEQYF; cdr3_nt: TGCGCCAGCAGCAATTTTATGGGACAGGGGGCGGACGAGCAGTACTTC
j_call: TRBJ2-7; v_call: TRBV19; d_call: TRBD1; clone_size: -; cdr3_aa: CASSRPRETGRLGEQYF; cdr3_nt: TGTGCCAGTAGCCGCCCCAGGGAGACAGGGCGATTGGGCGAGCAGTACTTC
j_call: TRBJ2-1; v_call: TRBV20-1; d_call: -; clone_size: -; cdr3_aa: CSASGLAGYNEQFF; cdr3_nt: TGCAGTGCTAGTGGGCTAGCAGGCTACAATGAGCAGTTCTTC
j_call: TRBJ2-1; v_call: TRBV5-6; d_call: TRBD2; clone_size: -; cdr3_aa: CASSRTSGGLNEQFF; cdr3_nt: TGTGCCAGCAGTCGCACTAGCGGGGGGTTGAATGAGCAGTTCTTC
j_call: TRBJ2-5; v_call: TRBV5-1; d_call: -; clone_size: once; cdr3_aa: CASRVGFAETQYF; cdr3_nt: TGCGCCAGCAGGGTAGGTTTCGCAGAGACCCAGTACTTC
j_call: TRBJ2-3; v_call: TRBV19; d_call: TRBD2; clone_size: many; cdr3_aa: CASRKPGRDTDTQYF; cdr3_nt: TGTGCCAGTCGTAAGCCCGGGAGGGACACAGATACGCAGTATTTT
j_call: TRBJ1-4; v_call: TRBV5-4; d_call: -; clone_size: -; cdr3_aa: CASSQGYSATNEKLFF; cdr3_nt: TGCGCCAGCAGTCAAGGCTACAGCGCAACTAATGAAAAACTGTTTTTT
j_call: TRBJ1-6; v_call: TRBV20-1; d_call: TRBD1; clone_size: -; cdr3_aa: CSAIRQGVDSPLHF; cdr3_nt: TGCAGTGCTATTAGACAGGGAGTAGATTCACCCCTCCACTTT
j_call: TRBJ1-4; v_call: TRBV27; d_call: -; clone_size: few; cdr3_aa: CASSLLATNEKLFF; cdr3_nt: TGTGCCAGCAGTCTACTCGCAACTAATGAAAAACTGTTTTTT
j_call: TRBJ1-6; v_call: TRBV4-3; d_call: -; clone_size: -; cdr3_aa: CASSQDYGGAYNSPLHF; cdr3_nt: TGCGCCAGCAGCCAAGATTATGGGGGGGCCTATAATTCACCCCTCCACTTT
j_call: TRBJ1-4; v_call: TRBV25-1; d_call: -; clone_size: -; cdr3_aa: CASSDRLQTNEKLFF; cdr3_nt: TGTGCCAGCAGTGATAGGCTCCAAACTAATGAAAAACTGTTTTTT
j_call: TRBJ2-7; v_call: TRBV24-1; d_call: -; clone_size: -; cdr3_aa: CATPLRPTYEQYF; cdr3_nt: TGTGCCACCCCCCTCCGTCCAACTTACGAGCAGTACTTC
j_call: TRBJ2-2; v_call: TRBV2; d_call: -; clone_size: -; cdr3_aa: CASRVRVTGELFF; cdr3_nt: TGTGCCAGCAGAGTCCGAGTGACCGGGGAGCTGTTTTTT
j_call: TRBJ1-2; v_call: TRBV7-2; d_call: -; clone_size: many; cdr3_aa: CASSLVVRSDYGYTF; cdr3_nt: TGTGCCAGCAGCTTAGTAGTCAGATCGGACTATGGCTACACCTTC
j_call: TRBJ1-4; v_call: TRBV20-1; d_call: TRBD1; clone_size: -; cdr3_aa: CSAKGDSSNEKLFF; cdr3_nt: TGCAGTGCTAAGGGGGACAGTTCGAATGAAAAACTGTTTTTT